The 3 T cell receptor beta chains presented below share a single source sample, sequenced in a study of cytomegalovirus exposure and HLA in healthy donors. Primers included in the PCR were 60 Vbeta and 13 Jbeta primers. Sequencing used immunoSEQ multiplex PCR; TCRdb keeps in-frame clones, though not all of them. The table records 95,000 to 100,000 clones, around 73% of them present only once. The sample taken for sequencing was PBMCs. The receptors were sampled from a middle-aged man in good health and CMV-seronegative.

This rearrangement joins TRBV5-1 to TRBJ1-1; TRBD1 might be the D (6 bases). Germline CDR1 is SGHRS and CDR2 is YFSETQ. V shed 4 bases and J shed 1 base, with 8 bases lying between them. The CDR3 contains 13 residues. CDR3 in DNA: TGCGCCAGCAGCCGACAGGAGAACACTGAAGCTTTCTTT. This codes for CASSRQENTEAFF.

CDR3 DNA sequence: TGTGCCAGCAGCTTAACAACACTAGCGGGAGGTCTCCGGGATACGCAGTATTTT. This encodes CASSLTTLAGGLRDTQYF. The chain uses TRBV11-2 and TRBJ2-3, with 12 bases fitting TRBD2. Germline V gives CDR1 SGHAT, CDR2 FQNNGV. The CDR3 runs to 18 residues. Trimming removed 2 bases from V and 6 bases from J; junction bases left unmatched: 12.

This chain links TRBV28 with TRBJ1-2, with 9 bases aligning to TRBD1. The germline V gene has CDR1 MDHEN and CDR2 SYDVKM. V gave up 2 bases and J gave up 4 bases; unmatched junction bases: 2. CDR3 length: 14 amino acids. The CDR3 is CASSLTGGAYGYTF. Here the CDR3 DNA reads TGTGCCAGCAGTTTAACAGGGGGCGCCTATGGCTACACCTTC.